This T cell receptor beta chain was observed in a study of vaccination effects on CD4 cells after COVID-19 (dated by TCRdb to 2022 to 2024). Notes on the research overall: Post-vaccine samples across the study were collected a median of 72 days after the second dose, with a range of 14 to 241. SARS-CoV-2 spike-specific CD4+ TCR repertoires from before and after mRNA vaccination were compared in COVID-19 convalescent patients and in infection-naive vaccine recipients. A total of 9 to 11 COVID-19 convalescent patients and a few SARS-CoV-2-naive healthy vaccine recipients were included in the full study. Cultures from other donors in the study were sequenced using the Oncomine TCR Beta short-read assay on an Illumina iSeq 100. The investigation overall reported the following: Both infection-induced and vaccine-induced clones contracted markedly at late post-vaccination timepoints, which is consistent with waning T cell responses. The study was limited by a small number of convalescent patients, and early post-infection timepoints were lacking. In healthy vaccine recipients, vaccine-induced clones were almost all SARS-CoV-2 mono-reactive, with only 1 of 255 cross-reactive with common cold coronaviruses.

Libraries were made using the immunoSEQ multiplex PCR assay. DNA from the CD4+ T cells that had been cultured and isolated underwent TCR beta CDR3 sequencing. From the authors' description of their analysis: Non-productive TCR sequences were discarded, and reads were trimmed to the CDR3 region, with only CDR3s of 7 or more amino acids retained. The MANAFEST web app was used to pick out antigen-specific clonotypes by comparing their expansion in peptide wells with that in reference cultures. Positive clones required FDR<0.05 expansion versus reference and all other wells, odds ratio above 5, and frequency above 0.1% in two replicate wells. Cross-reactive clonotypes were defined as significantly expanded in SARS-CoV-2 spike wells and in at least one common cold coronavirus spike condition. CDR3 similarity was assessed by Levenshtein distance using the stringdist R package, and unrooted trees were constructed with ape in R 3.6.1. In its TCRdb copy, this immuneACCESS table keeps in-frame sequences only and misses some clones. Where compared with another copy, unresolved V genes explain less than half of these, and the others have no known cause. That table furnishes V, J and clone size, whereas the DNA furnished D and trimming. For this sample the table gives roughly 43,000 clones, of which about 74% were detected only once. The top ten constitute over 13% of the sample.

Points on this clone: It has no known antigen specificity. Per-base quality was not reported, and no clone a single base away is much larger than it.

To identify antigen-specific CD4+ T cell clonotypes by their expansion, the ViraFEST assay first stimulated PBMC with viral peptide pools and then applied TCR sequencing. After more than 9 days of culture, CD4+ T cells were isolated with the EasySep CD4+ T cell isolation kit. Each participant got two doses of an mRNA SARS-CoV-2 vaccine, either BNT162b2 or mRNA-1273. The absence of prior SARS-CoV-2 infection in healthy vaccine recipients was confirmed by negative nucleocapsid antibodies before and after vaccination. Approximately 2.1 million PBMC per well were cultured in IMDM with roughly 5% human AB serum, 9 to 10 IU/ml IL-2 and gentamicin, plus 10 ug/ml peptides. On days 3 and 7, half of the culture medium was replaced with fresh IL-2-containing medium. Unless noted otherwise, every peptide stimulation condition was grown in triplicate wells. Using Ficoll-Paque Plus gradient centrifugation, PBMC were separated from whole blood and then either used fresh or cryopreserved at -140C. The spike proteins of SARS-CoV-2 and of the common cold coronaviruses HCoV-NL63, HCoV-OC43 and HCoV-229E were spanned by overlapping peptide pools. The QIAamp micro DNA kit was used to extract genomic DNA from the cultured CD4+ T cells.

Taken from the germline V gene, the CDR1 and CDR2 loops are MNHEY and SVGAGI. The CDR3 has 14 amino acids, counting the end cysteine and phenylalanine. Only the CDR3 DNA is retained, 42 bases long and in frame from the first base. Compared with germline, V lacks 5 bases and J lacks 4 bases; bases without a gene match: 6. This sequence uses TRBV6-5 and TRBJ2-7; the central 9 bases match TRBD1. The sequencing here drew on CD4+ T cells from PBMCs cultured with HCoV-OC43 spike peptides, taken after COVID-19 vaccination. Explained via the paper, the cell subset or site label denotes: HCoV-OC43 spike overlapping peptide pool stimulation. The clonotype was recovered from a human donor who received a COVID-19 vaccine. The DNA is as follows: TGTGCCAGCAGTACTACAGGGGGCGTATACGAGCAGTACTTC. It specifies CASSTTGGVYEQYF.